This T cell receptor (beta chain) was recorded in a study of Ad26.COV2.S vaccination and SARS-CoV-2 variants. Sequencing was performed with immunoSEQ multiplex PCR; in TCRdb, only in-frame clones are kept and a portion is missing. The data show some 350,000 clones, with approximately 84% seen just once and around 3% held by the top ten. Treatment meaning: approximately 18 received Ad26.COV2.S at low or high dose, single or two shots; about 5 received placebo; per-sample allocation not given. Vaccine and placebo recipients were sampled on day 63 after the first injection. The CDR3 has 15 amino acids. V was clipped by 4 bases and J by 6 bases; unmatched bases: 7. Germline V gene sequence: CDR1 SGHNT, CDR2 YYREEE (reference sequence).

This sample comprised peripheral blood, obtained in a trial of Ad26.COV2.S vaccine versus placebo. This sequence joins TRBV5-4 and TRBJ2-2; 9 nucleotides match TRBD2. The TCR originated in a person between 18 and 60 years old who received the Ad26.COV2.S COVID-19 vaccine or a placebo. Written as DNA, the CDR3 is TGTGCCAGCAGCCCGCCAGCGGGAGGAGCCGGGGAGCTGTTTTTT. It specifies CASSPPAGGAGELFF.